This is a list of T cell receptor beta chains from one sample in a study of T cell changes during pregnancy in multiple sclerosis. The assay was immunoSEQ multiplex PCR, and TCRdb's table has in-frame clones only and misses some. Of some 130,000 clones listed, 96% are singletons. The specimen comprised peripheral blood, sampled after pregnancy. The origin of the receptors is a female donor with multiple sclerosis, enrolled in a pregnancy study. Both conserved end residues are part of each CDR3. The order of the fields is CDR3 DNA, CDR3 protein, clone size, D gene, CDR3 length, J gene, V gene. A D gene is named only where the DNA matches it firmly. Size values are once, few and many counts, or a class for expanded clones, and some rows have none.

CDR3nt: TGTGCCAGCAGTTTATTCCCTAGCGCTAGCTCCTACAATGAGCAGTTCTTC; CDR3aa: CASSLFPSASSYNEQFF; abundance: .; d_gene: .; len: 17; j_gene: TRBJ2-1; v_gene: TRBV28
CDR3nt: TGTGCTAGTGGTTTCGGGGACCGGACAGCAGGAGGCTACACCTTC; CDR3aa: CASGFGDRTAGGYTF; abundance: .; d_gene: .; len: 15; j_gene: TRBJ1-2; v_gene: TRBV12-5
CDR3nt: TGTGCCAGCAGCGGACACAGGGGGACGAACACTGAAGCTTTCTTT; CDR3aa: CASSGHRGTNTEAFF; abundance: .; d_gene: TRBD1; len: 15; j_gene: TRBJ1-1; v_gene: TRBV9
CDR3nt: TGCAGTGCTAGGGGGCCCGGGGAGCTGTTTTTT; CDR3aa: CSARGPGELFF; abundance: .; d_gene: .; len: 11; j_gene: TRBJ2-2; v_gene: TRBV20-1
CDR3nt: TGTGCCAGCAGCTTACGACGCGGGGGGACTGAAGCTTTCTTT; CDR3aa: CASSLRRGGTEAFF; abundance: .; d_gene: .; len: 14; j_gene: TRBJ1-1; v_gene: TRBV11-1
CDR3nt: TGCAGCGTGGCACTGGACAGCTACGAGCAGTACTTC; CDR3aa: CSVALDSYEQYF; abundance: .; d_gene: .; len: 12; j_gene: TRBJ2-7; v_gene: TRBV29-1
CDR3nt: TGTGCCACCCGGACTAGCGACTCCTACGAGCAGTACTTC; CDR3aa: CATRTSDSYEQYF; abundance: once; d_gene: TRBD2; len: 13; j_gene: TRBJ2-7; v_gene: TRBV15
CDR3nt: TGCGCCAGCAGCCGGGGATGGGGGGAGACTAACTATGGCTACACCTTC; CDR3aa: CASSRGWGETNYGYTF; abundance: .; d_gene: .; len: 16; j_gene: TRBJ1-2; v_gene: TRBV4-3
CDR3nt: TGTGCCAGCAGTTACAGGGGCTTGGGCGGCACTGAAGCTTTCTTT; CDR3aa: CASSYRGLGGTEAFF; abundance: .; d_gene: .; len: 15; j_gene: TRBJ1-1; v_gene: TRBV6-5
CDR3nt: TGTGCCAGCAGCTTGGAAGGGACACGGCATCTCTACGAGCAGTACTTC; CDR3aa: CASSLEGTRHLYEQYF; abundance: few; d_gene: .; len: 16; j_gene: TRBJ2-7; v_gene: TRBV5-5
CDR3nt: TGTGCCAGCAGCCCGGACAGGGTGTTAATGGAGCAGTACTTC; CDR3aa: CASSPDRVLMEQYF; abundance: .; d_gene: TRBD1; len: 14; j_gene: TRBJ2-7; v_gene: TRBV28
CDR3nt: TGTGCCAGTAGTACCGAGGGTTTTCGGCAGTTCTTC; CDR3aa: CASSTEGFRQFF; abundance: .; d_gene: .; len: 12; j_gene: TRBJ2-1; v_gene: TRBV19
CDR3nt: TGTGCCAGCAACTCCGGACAGGGAATATTCTACGAGCAGTACTTC; CDR3aa: CASNSGQGIFYEQYF; abundance: .; d_gene: TRBD1; len: 15; j_gene: TRBJ2-7; v_gene: TRBV7-9
CDR3nt: TGCGCCAGCAGCTTGAGCGGGACCAGACCTAGCTCCTACGAGCAGTACTTC; CDR3aa: CASSLSGTRPSSYEQYF; abundance: .; d_gene: TRBD2; len: 17; j_gene: TRBJ2-7; v_gene: TRBV5-1
CDR3nt: TGTGCCAGCTCACCATTAGCGTCTGGGTCATTCCGCGAGCAGTACTTC; CDR3aa: CASSPLASGSFREQYF; abundance: .; d_gene: .; len: 16; j_gene: TRBJ2-7; v_gene: TRBV18
CDR3nt: TGTGCCAGCAGCTCCCCGGGAGATAGAACCTACGAGCAGTACTTC; CDR3aa: CASSSPGDRTYEQYF; abundance: once; d_gene: .; len: 15; j_gene: TRBJ2-7; v_gene: TRBV7-9
CDR3nt: TGTGCCAGCAGTGGCGCAGCGGGTAGTCGATTT; CDR3aa: CASSGAAGSRF; abundance: .; d_gene: .; len: 11; j_gene: TRBJ2-3; v_gene: TRBV2
CDR3nt: TGTGCCAGCAGCTTAGGATTACTAGCGGGAGGGGCCAAAAACATTCAGTACTTC; CDR3aa: CASSLGLLAGGAKNIQYF; abundance: .; d_gene: TRBD2; len: 18; j_gene: TRBJ2-4; v_gene: TRBV7-6
CDR3nt: TGTGCCAGCAGTTACTCTGCAGGCTTCAGCACAGATACGCAGTATTTT; CDR3aa: CASSYSAGFSTDTQYF; abundance: .; d_gene: .; len: 16; j_gene: TRBJ2-3; v_gene: TRBV6-5
CDR3nt: TGTGCCAGCAGTTTCCTAACCGGGGATGGCTACACCTTC; CDR3aa: CASSFLTGDGYTF; abundance: .; d_gene: .; len: 13; j_gene: TRBJ1-2; v_gene: TRBV27
CDR3nt: TGTGCCAGCAGCTTAGAATGGGGGGCCGGGGAGCTGTTTTTT; CDR3aa: CASSLEWGAGELFF; abundance: .; d_gene: .; len: 14; j_gene: TRBJ2-2; v_gene: TRBV7-2
CDR3nt: TGTGCCTGGAGCGGCGGGACTAGCGGGGACACAGATACGCAGTATTTT; CDR3aa: CAWSGGTSGDTDTQYF; abundance: .; d_gene: TRBD2; len: 16; j_gene: TRBJ2-3; v_gene: TRBV30
CDR3nt: TGTGCCAGCAGGCCGGGACTAGCGGGAGGCATGTTCTTC; CDR3aa: CASRPGLAGGMFF; abundance: .; d_gene: TRBD2; len: 13; j_gene: TRBJ2-1; v_gene: TRBV6-5
CDR3nt: TGTGCCAGCAGTTTGGACTTCTCCGGGGAGCTGTTTTTT; CDR3aa: CASSLDFSGELFF; abundance: .; d_gene: .; len: 13; j_gene: TRBJ2-2; v_gene: TRBV28
CDR3nt: TGCGCCAGCAAAGTGAGCAGGGGCTACTATGGCTACACCTTC; CDR3aa: CASKVSRGYYGYTF; abundance: .; d_gene: .; len: 14; j_gene: TRBJ1-2; v_gene: TRBV5-1
CDR3nt: TGTGCCAGCAGCCAATACTTCGGACTAGCGGACAATGAGCAGTTCTTC; CDR3aa: CASSQYFGLADNEQFF; abundance: .; d_gene: TRBD2; len: 16; j_gene: TRBJ2-1; v_gene: TRBV14
CDR3nt: TGCAGCGTGGGACAGGGGGGCTACGAGCAGTACTTC; CDR3aa: CSVGQGGYEQYF; abundance: .; d_gene: TRBD1; len: 12; j_gene: TRBJ2-7; v_gene: TRBV29-1
CDR3nt: TGTGCCAGCAGTCCCAGGAGGAATGAGCAGTTCTTC; CDR3aa: CASSPRRNEQFF; abundance: .; d_gene: .; len: 12; j_gene: TRBJ2-1; v_gene: TRBV28
CDR3nt: TGTGCCAGCAGTTTCCTAGGAAGGGGCTCCGAAAGGGGTACTGGGGCCAACGTCCTGACTTTC; CDR3aa: CASSFLGRGSERGTGANVLTF; abundance: .; d_gene: .; len: 21; j_gene: TRBJ2-6; v_gene: TRBV27
CDR3nt: TGTGCCAGCAGTGAAACAGCGGGTGCAGATACGCAGTATTTT; CDR3aa: CASSETAGADTQYF; abundance: .; d_gene: .; len: 14; j_gene: TRBJ2-3; v_gene: TRBV2